These 5 T cell receptor beta chains were sequenced from one sample in a study of PD-1 blockade in classical Hodgkin lymphoma. This table comes from immunoSEQ multiplex PCR, and its TCRdb copy is limited to in-frame clones, with some not included. The table records more than 30,000 clones, 82% of them present only once. Patients all relapsed after autologous stem cell transplantation, and there was variation in brentuximab vedotin exposure. The specimen comprised peripheral blood mononuclear cells (PBMCs), sampled at baseline. The receptors here all came from a human donor with classical Hodgkin lymphoma.

This chain connects TRBV20-1 to TRBJ1-6; D is unresolved. The CDR3 consists of 10 residues. Per the germline V gene, CDR1 is DFQATT and CDR2 is SNEGSKA (reference sequence). V shed 0 bases and J shed 14 bases, with 5 bases lying between them. The CDR3 DNA reads as TGCAGTGCTAGAGACCGGGCCCTCCACTTT. Translation gives CSARDRALHF.

This chain links TRBV10-3 with TRBJ1-1; no clear D gene. This CDR3 has 12 residues. Germline V gene data show CDR1 as ENHRY and CDR2 as SYGVKD. Trimming removed 4 bases from V and 1 base from J, with 4 bases in between. The CDR3 DNA follows: TGTGCCATCAGTGTCGAGAACACTGAAGCTTTCTTT. It encodes CAISVENTEAFF.

This rearrangement joins TRBV10-3 to TRBJ1-6; 10 nucleotides align to TRBD1. The CDR3 extends over 14 amino acids. Germline trimming cut 2 bases from V and 13 bases from J; bases unmatched to any gene: 5. Germline CDR1 ENHRY, CDR2 SYGVKD. In DNA form, the CDR3 reads TGTGCCATCAGTGAGGGGACAGGGGATTTCCCCCTCCACTTT. Translation: CAISEGTGDFPLHF.

The rearrangement links TRBV4-1 to TRBJ2-5; perhaps TRBD1 as D (6 bases). In germline, CDR1 is MGHRA, CDR2 YSYEKL. V gave up 9 bases and J gave up 3 bases, with 20 bases separating them. There are 15 residues in the CDR3. The CDR3 DNA is TGCGCCAGTTCCCGATCCAACAGGGTTGAAGAGACCCAGTACTTC. This codes for CASSRSNRVEETQYF.

The chain uses TRBV7-9 and TRBJ2-5; 7 bases are shared with TRBD1. V was clipped by 1 base and J by 3 bases; unmatched bases: 5. Germline V gene data show CDR1 as SEHNR and CDR2 as FQNEAQ (reference sequence). The CDR3 length is 15 residues. This CDR3 reads CASSLGVTGEETQYF. DNA for the CDR3: TGTGCCAGCAGCTTAGGTGTAACAGGGGAAGAGACCCAGTACTTC.